One sample yielded the 28 T cell receptor beta chains listed below, sequenced in a study of blood T cell repertoires in COVID-19. Produced via immunoSEQ multiplex PCR; TCRdb's table is partial and in-frame only. The table has approximately 440,000 clones, 88% seen once. Sequences were obtained from peripheral blood. The receptor source for this set is a woman aged 50 to 65 with COVID-19, enrolled during active disease.

The chain has TRBV11-3 and TRBJ2-4, with 7 nucleotides matching TRBD1. Germline CDR1 is SGHNT and CDR2 is YENEEA. CDR3 length: 13 residues. J lost 7 bases, V lost 3 bases, and 3 bases had no gene match. CDR3 coding DNA: TGTGCCAGCAGCTTTTCACAGGGGAACATTCAGTACTTC. As protein: CASSFSQGNIQYF.

This chain uses TRBV5-1 with TRBJ1-1; a weak D match, TRBD1 (5 bases). This CDR3 is 16 amino acids long. Trimming took 4 bases from V and 1 from J, leaving 17 bases between them. Germline V gives CDR1 SGHRS, CDR2 YFSETQ. For the CDR3, the DNA is TGCGCCAGCAGCCCCGGACATCTCTCTCAGAACACTGAAGCTTTCTTT. Its translation is CASSPGHLSQNTEAFF.

The genes are TRBV19 and TRBJ2-7; possibly TRBD2 for D (5 bases). Germline assignment: CDR1 LNHDA and CDR2 SQIVND (reference sequence). V dropped 2 bases and J dropped 4 bases, with 9 bases sitting between them. This CDR3 region has 13 residues. The CDR3 region is CASSISRDYEQYF. DNA for the CDR3: TGTGCCAGTAGTATATCTCGGGATTACGAGCAGTACTTC.

In nucleotides, the CDR3 is TGTGCCAGCAGACAGGGGCCTCACACTGAAGCTTTCTTT. This translates into CASRQGPHTEAFF. The V call is TRBV6-5, the J call TRBJ1-1, with 7 bases that match TRBD1. The CDR3 runs 13 residues. Germline V lookup: CDR1 MNHEY, CDR2 SVGAGI. V gave up 6 bases and J gave up 3 bases; unmatched junction bases: 4.

Only one count was recorded for this clone. The V and J genes are TRBV6-5 and TRBJ1-6; no reliable D call. The germline gives CDR1 MNHEY, CDR2 SVGAGI. The CDR3 is 13 residues long. The germline V and J ends were trimmed by 6 bases and 5 bases, with 8 bases remaining between them. This chain's CDR3 is CASRSKHNSPLHF. The CDR3 DNA follows: TGTGCCAGCAGATCCAAGCATAATTCACCCCTCCACTTT.

V gene TRBV7-8 combines with J gene TRBJ2-5, with TRBD2 matching over 7 bases. This CDR3 has 16 residues. V was pared by 5 bases and J by 7 bases, with 16 bases of the junction left unmatched. Germline-derived CDR1 and CDR2 are SGHVS and FQNEAQ. CDR3 in DNA: TGTGCCAGCAGCGGACCCCTTAGCGGGCCATCGATGACCCAGTACTTC. It translates to CASSGPLSGPSMTQYF.

This clone was recorded only once. This chain uses TRBV27 with TRBJ1-1; TRBD1 is a possible D gene (5 bases). Looked up from germline, CDR1 is MNHEY and CDR2 is SMNVEV (reference sequence). This CDR3 comprises 15 residues. Trimming cost V 3 bases and J 1 base, with 12 bases left between them. This CDR3 is CASSFRGGGNTEAFF. In nucleotides, the CDR3 is TGTGCCAGCAGTTTCCGGGGCGGGGGGAACACTGAAGCTTTCTTT.

The V gene is TRBV6-5, the J gene TRBJ2-7, with 7 bases fitting TRBD1. Trimming removed 7 bases from V and 1 base from J; junction bases left unmatched: 10. CDR1 is MNHEY, CDR2 SVGAGI, per germline. This CDR3 region has 15 residues. CDR3 sequence: CASTQGQFFSYEQYF. In DNA, the CDR3 is TGTGCCAGCACCCAGGGACAGTTTTTTTCCTACGAGCAGTACTTC.

This clone is a singleton in its sample. CDR3 sequence reads: CASRNRGSYNSPLHF. CDR3 DNA sequence: TGCGCCAGCAGGAACAGGGGCTCCTATAATTCACCCCTCCACTTT. The genes are TRBV10-2 and TRBJ1-6, with 7 bases matching TRBD1. Germline V lookup: CDR1 WSHSY, CDR2 SAAADI. The CDR3 runs to 15 residues. Trimming took 6 bases from V and 0 from J; bases not matched to a gene: 2.

The chain links TRBV11-2 to TRBJ2-5, with D possibly TRBD2 on 6 matching bases. From germline, CDR1 is SGHAT and CDR2 FQNNGV. V lost 5 bases, J lost 5 bases, and 12 bases lay in between. CDR3 size: 13 residues. The CDR3 DNA reads as TGTGCCAGCAGCCCCGGGACTGAGGAGACCCAGTACTTC. It translates to CASSPGTEETQYF.

V is TRBV5-4 and J is TRBJ1-2; TRBD1 matches at 7 bases. The CDR3 length is 15 residues. The ends lost 3 bases at V and 5 bases at J; junction bases unmatched: 10. Germline V lookup: CDR1 SGHNT, CDR2 YYREEE (reference sequence). For the CDR3, the DNA is TGTGCCAGCAGCTCCTCGACAGGGTCGGTTTATGGCTACACCTTC. Residues: CASSSSTGSVYGYTF.

The chain couples TRBV24-1 to TRBJ2-1, with D perhaps TRBD1 (5 bases). The germline CDR1 and CDR2 sequences are KGHDR and SFDVKD. Trimming shortened V by 8 bases and J by 0 bases, and 7 bases separated the two germline ends. The CDR3 loop spans 13 amino acids. In DNA form, the CDR3 reads TGTGCCACCACAGGGAACTCCTACAATGAGCAGTTCTTC. Protein: CATTGNSYNEQFF.

V and J are TRBV6-5 and TRBJ2-3, with 7 bases identical to TRBD2. Trimming cost V 6 bases and J 5 bases; bases outside gene matches: 8. Germline V gene data show CDR1 as MNHEY and CDR2 as SVGAGI. CDR3 length equals 14 residues. CDR3 sequence (DNA): TGTGCCAGCAGACTTCCGGGGGGAGGAGATACGCAGTATTTT. As protein: CASRLPGGGDTQYF.

This sequence joins TRBV5-4 and TRBJ1-1, with 9 bases that match TRBD1. Trimming removed 4 bases from V and 5 bases from J; junction bases left unmatched: 6. CDR1 SGHNT and CDR2 YYREEE come from the germline V gene (reference sequence). CDR3 length: 14 residues. The CDR3 here is CASSDRGVRTEAFF. CDR3 nucleotides: TGTGCCAGCAGCGACAGGGGGGTGAGGACTGAAGCTTTCTTT.

The V call is TRBV18, the J call TRBJ2-3, with 9 bases lining up with TRBD2. Germline lookup yields CDR1 KGHSH and CDR2 LQKENI. The CDR3 spans 14 residues. With 5 bases clipped from V and 6 bases from J, the junction kept 6 bases outside the gene matches. CDR3 loop: CASSVSRGGDTQYF. CDR3 in DNA: TGTGCCAGCTCAGTCTCGCGGGGGGGTGATACGCAGTATTTT.

The chain joins TRBV7-2 to TRBJ1-2, with unresolved D. The length of the CDR3 is 15 residues. Trimming removed 5 bases from V and 7 bases from J, with 20 bases in between. Germline V gene data show CDR1 as SGHTA and CDR2 as FQGNSA. This CDR3 is CASSVGVRAGVGYTF. The CDR3 coding sequence is TGTGCCAGCAGCGTCGGTGTGAGGGCGGGCGTTGGCTACACCTTC.

The CDR3 bases are TGTGCCAGCAGCCAAGAGTCGTCAGGGTGGTTTTCTGAAGCTTTCTTT. Amino acid sequence: CASSQESSGWFSEAFF. V and J are TRBV3-1 (or the pseudogene TRBV3-2) and TRBJ1-1; a weak D match, TRBD1 (5 bases). CDR3 size: 16 residues. CDR1 and CDR2 from the germline V gene are LGHDT and YNNKEL (reference sequence). Trimming took off 0 bases at V and 6 bases at J, with 17 bases between the two ends.

This clone has a single count. This rearrangement joins TRBV27 to TRBJ1-1; D unresolved. V was trimmed by 8 bases and J by 4 bases, leaving 14 bases between them. CDR1 and CDR2 (germline): MNHEY, SMNVEV (reference sequence). The CDR3 consists of 13 residues. This CDR3 is CASAFREATEAFF. CDR3 nucleotides: TGTGCCAGCGCCTTCCGGGAGGCCACTGAAGCTTTCTTT.

The V call is TRBV2, the J call TRBJ2-3; D not certain. The V and J ends lost 6 bases and 2 bases respectively, with 12 bases between them. CDR1 SNHLY and CDR2 FYNNEI come from the germline V gene. The CDR3 is 14 amino acids. CDR3 DNA sequence: TGTGCCAGCAGATCCGACACCTACACAGATACGCAGTATTTT. Translation: CASRSDTYTDTQYF.

The CDR3 DNA sequence: TGTGCCAGCAGCCACCCTGCCCGGCAGGACAGACCTGGGGCCAACGTCCTGACTTTC. The encoded protein is CASSHPARQDRPGANVLTF. The chain uses TRBV7-9 and TRBJ2-6; D perhaps matches TRBD1 (6 bases). CDR3 length: 19 amino acids. Deletions cut 5 bases from V and 2 bases from J, with 22 bases between. Germline CDR1 and CDR2: SEHNR and FQNEAQ (reference sequence).

The chain recombines TRBV2 with TRBJ1-1; the D gene is possibly TRBD1 (5 bases). Trimming shortened V by 7 bases and J by 4 bases, and 13 bases separated the two germline ends. The CDR3 runs to 13 residues. Germline CDR1 SNHLY, CDR2 FYNNEI. The CDR3 here is CASIQGRSTEAFF. In DNA form, the CDR3 reads TGTGCCAGCATTCAGGGAAGGTCCACTGAAGCTTTCTTT.

J is TRBJ2-2 and V is TRBV25-1; a weak D match, TRBD2 (6 bases). The CDR3 is 14 residues long. Trimming removed 6 bases from V and 7 bases from J, with 15 bases in between. Per the germline V gene, CDR1 is MGHDK and CDR2 is SYGVNS. The CDR3 DNA follows: TGTGCCAGCAGAAGGGAAGGCGGGATCGGGGAGCTGTTTTTT. Residues: CASRREGGIGELFF.

Only one count was recorded for this clone. The J gene is TRBJ2-1, the V gene TRBV9; 7 nucleotides line up with TRBD1. The V gene's germline CDR1 is SGDLS and CDR2 YYNGEE. This CDR3 has 13 amino acids. Trimming cost V 3 bases and J 7 bases; bases outside gene matches: 4. CDR3 in DNA: TGTGCCAGCAGCGGGCGACAGGGAAATGAGCAGTTCTTC. This gives the protein CASSGRQGNEQFF. Together with reference TRBV9 and TRBJ2-1, the CDR3 gives the full variable domain: DSGVTQTPKHLITATGQRVTLRCSPRSGDLSVYWYQQSLDQGLQFLIQYYNGEERAKGNILERFSAQQFPDLHSELNLSSLELGDSALYFCASSGRQGNEQFFGPGTRLTVL.

V usage is TRBV28 and J usage is TRBJ1-2; D remains ambiguous. The CDR3 consists of 14 residues. Trimming took off 1 base at V and 6 bases at J, with 12 bases between the two ends. The germline V gene encodes CDR1 MDHEN and CDR2 SYDVKM. The CDR3, as DNA: TGTGCCAGCAGTTTATCCATCTTGGGCGATGGCTACACCTTC. Its translation is CASSLSILGDGYTF.

The rearrangement links TRBV3-1 (or the pseudogene TRBV3-2) to TRBJ1-2; 7 bases are a match to TRBD1. V dropped 5 bases and J dropped 8; count of bases not matched to a gene: 17. The CDR3 is made up of 16 amino acids. Germline loops: CDR1 LGHDT, CDR2 YNNKEL (reference sequence). The CDR3 sequence is CASSSLRDSVRAGYTF. The CDR3 DNA sequence: TGTGCCAGCAGCTCTCTCCGGGACAGTGTCCGGGCGGGCTACACCTTC.

Comments on this clone: The same CDR3 is also encoded by other DNA sequences in this sample. J is TRBJ1-1 and V is TRBV18, with D unresolved. The CDR3 has 14 residues. The V gene lost 3 bases and the J gene lost 0 bases, with 8 bases spanning the gap. Per germline, CDR1 KGHSH and CDR2 LQKENI. CDR3 DNA: TGTGCCAGCTCACCCCGGGTGCTGAACACTGAAGCTTTCTTT. It is translated as CASSPRVLNTEAFF.

This clone was recorded only once. The chain employs TRBV2 and TRBJ1-3; tentatively, D is TRBD1 (5 bases). Germline CDR1 is SNHLY and CDR2 is FYNNEI. The V end lost 6 bases, the J end lost 8 bases, and 14 bases lay between the germline ends. The CDR3 extends over 13 amino acids. The DNA of the CDR3 is TGTGCCAGCAGCCTGGCCGGGGGGGACACCATATATTTT. It is translated as CASSLAGGDTIYF.

The CDR3 bases are TGTGCCAGTATCAAGGGGGCTGGCGGACAGCCCCAGCATTTT. Its translation: CASIKGAGGQPQHF. The chain uses TRBV19 and TRBJ1-5; 7 positions agree with TRBD1. The CDR3 contains 14 residues. Germline trimming cut 7 bases from V and 7 bases from J; bases unmatched to any gene: 10. The germline V gene has CDR1 LNHDA and CDR2 SQIVND (reference sequence).